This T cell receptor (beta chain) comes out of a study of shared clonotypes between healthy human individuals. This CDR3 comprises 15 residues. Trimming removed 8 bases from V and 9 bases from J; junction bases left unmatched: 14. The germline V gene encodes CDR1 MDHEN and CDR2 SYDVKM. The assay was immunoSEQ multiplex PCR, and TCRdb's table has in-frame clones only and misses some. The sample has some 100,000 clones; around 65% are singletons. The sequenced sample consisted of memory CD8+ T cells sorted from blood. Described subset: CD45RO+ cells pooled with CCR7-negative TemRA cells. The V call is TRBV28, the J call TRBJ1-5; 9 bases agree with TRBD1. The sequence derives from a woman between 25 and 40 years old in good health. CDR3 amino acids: CASARGQGPVRPQHF. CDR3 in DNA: TGTGCCAGCGCCCGGGGACAGGGACCCGTGAGGCCCCAGCATTTT.